This T cell receptor beta chain comes out of a study of response to subunit inactivated influenza vaccine. TCRdb re-called the RT-PCR reads with MiXCR, one entry per CDR3 protein. Of more than 150,000 distinct CDR3 sequences detected, about 11% appear once; the ten largest clones hold around 40%. Per the germline V gene, CDR1 is SQVTM and CDR2 is ANQGSEA. The germline V and J ends were trimmed by 6 bases and 3 bases, with 15 bases remaining between them. This CDR3 comprises 14 residues. Study results and limitations: Only a handful of new T cells, the authors suggested, are recruited with each seasonal influenza vaccination.

About this clonotype: Antigen unknown.

This chain connects TRBV29-1 to TRBJ2-1; D remains unclear. The specimen was CD8+ T cells sorted from PBMCs, collected about 23 months after vaccination. The receptor was isolated from a man between 45 and 75 years old who received an inactivated influenza vaccine. The CDR3 loop reads CSVETAANYNEQFF. For the CDR3, the DNA is TGCAGCGTCGAGACGGCGGCAAACTACAATGAGCAGTTCTTC.